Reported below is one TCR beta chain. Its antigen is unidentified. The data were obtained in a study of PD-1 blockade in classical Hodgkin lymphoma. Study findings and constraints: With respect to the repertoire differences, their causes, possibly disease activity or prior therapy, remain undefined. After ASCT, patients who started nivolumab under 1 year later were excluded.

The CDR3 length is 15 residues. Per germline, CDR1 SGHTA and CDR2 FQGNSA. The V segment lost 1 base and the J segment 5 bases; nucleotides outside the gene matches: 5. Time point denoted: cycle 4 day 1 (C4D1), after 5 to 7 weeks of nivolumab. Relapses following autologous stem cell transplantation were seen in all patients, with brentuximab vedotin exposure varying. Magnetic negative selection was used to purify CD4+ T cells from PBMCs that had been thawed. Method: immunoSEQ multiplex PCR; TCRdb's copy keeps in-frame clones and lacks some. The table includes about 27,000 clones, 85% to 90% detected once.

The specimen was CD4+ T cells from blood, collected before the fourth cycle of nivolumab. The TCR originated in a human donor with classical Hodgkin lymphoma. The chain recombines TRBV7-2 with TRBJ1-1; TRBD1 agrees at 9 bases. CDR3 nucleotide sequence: TGTGCCAGCAGCTTAGTAACGGGACAGGGAACTGAAGCTTTCTTT. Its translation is CASSLVTGQGTEAFF.